A selection of T cell receptor beta chains follows, all from one sample in a study of T cell clonotyping in hematopoietic cell transplantation. The method was immunoSEQ multiplex PCR; TCRdb's version includes in-frame clones alone and lacks a portion of them. The sample holds 3,000 to 4,000 clones; roughly 72% are singletons and the top ten take about 6%. Here the sequenced sample was peripheral blood mononuclear cells, taken 30 days after allogeneic stem cell transplant. Every receptor here comes from a male patient aged 40-50 years who had an allogeneic stem cell transplant from an unrelated donor, so the T cells may come from the graft donor. Some clones in this sample may be carry-over from other donors' samples. The CDR3 runs from the conserved cysteine through the conserved F or W. The D gene is left open where the match is weak. Some rows mark clone size as missing; the rest say once, few, many or name a class of expanded clone.

cdr3_aa: CASKPGTGEGEQYF
cdr3_nt: TGCGCCAGCAAACCGGGGACAGGGGAGGGGGAGCAGTACTTC
d_call: TRBD1
clone_size: -
j_call: TRBJ2-7
v_call: TRBV5-1

cdr3_aa: CSAVKEGHTDTQYF
cdr3_nt: TGCAGCGCAGTAAAGGAAGGTCACACAGATACGCAGTATTTT
d_call: -
clone_size: -
j_call: TRBJ2-3
v_call: TRBV29-1

cdr3_aa: CASSAGQVQPQHF
cdr3_nt: TGTGCCAGCAGCGCCGGACAGGTGCAGCCCCAGCATTTT
d_call: TRBD1
clone_size: -
j_call: TRBJ1-5
v_call: TRBV11-2

cdr3_aa: CSAMVGEKLFF
cdr3_nt: TGCAGTGCGATGGTGGGTGAAAAACTGTTTTTT
d_call: -
clone_size: few
j_call: TRBJ1-4
v_call: TRBV20-1

cdr3_aa: CAGSPPRTQSYEQYF
cdr3_nt: TGTGCCGGCAGTCCCCCTCGGACACAGTCCTACGAGCAGTACTTC
d_call: -
clone_size: -
j_call: TRBJ2-7
v_call: TRBV28

cdr3_aa: CASSPNVRTNEKLFF
cdr3_nt: TGTGCCAGCAGTCCAAATGTGAGGACTAATGAAAAACTGTTTTTT
d_call: -
clone_size: -
j_call: TRBJ1-4
v_call: TRBV7-9

cdr3_aa: CASSGQGASNEQFF
cdr3_nt: TGTGCCAGCAGTGGACAGGGGGCTAGCAATGAGCAGTTCTTC
d_call: TRBD1
clone_size: few
j_call: TRBJ2-1
v_call: TRBV6-4

cdr3_aa: CSVDSQGYGYTF
cdr3_nt: TGCAGCGTTGACAGCCAAGGCTATGGCTACACCTTC
d_call: -
clone_size: once
j_call: TRBJ1-2
v_call: TRBV29-1

cdr3_aa: CASSPSGGLPDTQYF
cdr3_nt: TGTGCCAGCAGCCCCAGCGGGGGGCTCCCAGATACGCAGTATTTT
d_call: TRBD2
clone_size: -
j_call: TRBJ2-3
v_call: TRBV7-2

cdr3_aa: CSASGLQGAFF
cdr3_nt: TGCAGTGCTAGTGGGTTACAAGGAGCTTTCTTT
d_call: -
clone_size: -
j_call: TRBJ1-1
v_call: TRBV20-1

cdr3_aa: CASSARSLSGNTIYF
cdr3_nt: TGTGCCAGTAGTGCCAGAAGCCTCTCTGGAAACACCATATATTTT
d_call: -
clone_size: -
j_call: TRBJ1-3
v_call: TRBV19

cdr3_aa: CASRRGTAQGAQYF
cdr3_nt: TGTGCCAGCAGAAGAGGGACAGCCCAGGGGGCCCAGTACTTC
d_call: TRBD1
clone_size: -
j_call: TRBJ2-5
v_call: TRBV28

cdr3_aa: CASSQVHGQPQHF
cdr3_nt: TGCGCCAGCAGCCAAGTTCATGGTCAGCCCCAGCATTTT
d_call: -
clone_size: -
j_call: TRBJ1-5
v_call: TRBV4-3

cdr3_aa: CASSSEQSYEQYF
cdr3_nt: TGTGCCAGCAGTTCCGAACAGTCCTACGAGCAGTACTTC
d_call: -
clone_size: -
j_call: TRBJ2-7
v_call: TRBV28

cdr3_aa: CASSQGLQGAYEQYF
cdr3_nt: TGCGCCAGCAGCCAAGGGCTTCAGGGGGCCTACGAGCAGTACTTC
d_call: TRBD1
clone_size: -
j_call: TRBJ2-7
v_call: TRBV4-3

cdr3_aa: CASSAGGPANYGYTF
cdr3_nt: TGCGCCAGCAGCGCGGGTGGCCCTGCTAACTATGGCTACACCTTC
d_call: -
clone_size: -
j_call: TRBJ1-2
v_call: TRBV5-1

cdr3_aa: CASSGLGGQPQHF
cdr3_nt: TGTGCCAGTAGTGGGCTAGGGGGTCAGCCCCAGCATTTT
d_call: -
clone_size: -
j_call: TRBJ1-5
v_call: TRBV19

cdr3_aa: CASSIRAGSNEQFF
cdr3_nt: TGTGCCAGTAGTATCCGGGCAGGGAGCAATGAGCAGTTCTTC
d_call: -
clone_size: -
j_call: TRBJ2-1
v_call: TRBV19

cdr3_aa: CASSLVTSNEQFF
cdr3_nt: TGCGCCAGCAGCTTGGTGACTAGTAATGAGCAGTTCTTC
d_call: -
clone_size: -
j_call: TRBJ2-1
v_call: TRBV5-1

cdr3_aa: CASSIGQENTEAFF
cdr3_nt: TGTGCCAGTAGTATAGGGCAGGAGAACACTGAAGCTTTCTTT
d_call: -
clone_size: -
j_call: TRBJ1-1
v_call: TRBV19

cdr3_aa: CASKPSGDSYEQYF
cdr3_nt: TGTGCCAGCAAGCCTAGCGGGGACTCCTACGAGCAGTACTTC
d_call: TRBD2
clone_size: -
j_call: TRBJ2-7
v_call: TRBV28

cdr3_aa: CASSGRYTIQSRANVLTF
cdr3_nt: TGTGCCAGCAGCGGGCGATATACCATACAAAGTCGGGCCAACGTCCTGACTTTC
d_call: -
clone_size: -
j_call: TRBJ2-6
v_call: TRBV7-9

cdr3_aa: CASSSVGYEQYF
cdr3_nt: TGTGCCAGCAGTTCGGTAGGGTACGAGCAGTACTTC
d_call: -
clone_size: large
j_call: TRBJ2-7
v_call: TRBV27

cdr3_aa: CASSLSGGILNTEAFF
cdr3_nt: TGCGCCAGCAGCTTGTCGGGGGGGATTCTGAACACTGAAGCTTTCTTT
d_call: -
clone_size: -
j_call: TRBJ1-1
v_call: TRBV5-1

cdr3_aa: CSVRLQGAGEQYF
cdr3_nt: TGCAGCGTAAGGCTGCAGGGGGCAGGGGAGCAGTACTTC
d_call: TRBD1
clone_size: once
j_call: TRBJ2-7
v_call: TRBV29-1

cdr3_aa: CAWRGVGWEQYF
cdr3_nt: TGTGCCTGGAGGGGAGTGGGGTGGGAGCAGTACTTC
d_call: -
clone_size: -
j_call: TRBJ2-5
v_call: TRBV30

cdr3_aa: CASRIGDEQYF
cdr3_nt: TGTGCCAGTAGGATCGGGGACGAGCAGTACTTC
d_call: -
clone_size: -
j_call: TRBJ2-7
v_call: TRBV19

cdr3_aa: CSVNPGETQYF
cdr3_nt: TGCAGCGTTAATCCGGGGGAGACCCAGTACTTC
d_call: -
clone_size: -
j_call: TRBJ2-5
v_call: TRBV29-1

cdr3_aa: CASSPPGTGSYEQYF
cdr3_nt: TGTGCCAGCTCACCACCGGGGACAGGGTCCTACGAGCAGTACTTC
d_call: TRBD1
clone_size: -
j_call: TRBJ2-7
v_call: TRBV18

cdr3_aa: CASSQASADYGYTF
cdr3_nt: TGCGCCAGCAGCCAGGCCTCCGCTGACTATGGCTACACCTTC
d_call: -
clone_size: -
j_call: TRBJ1-2
v_call: TRBV4-3

cdr3_aa: CAWSVQQGSSGYTF
cdr3_nt: TGTGCCTGGAGTGTACAGCAGGGCTCGAGTGGCTACACCTTC
d_call: -
clone_size: -
j_call: TRBJ1-2
v_call: TRBV30

cdr3_aa: CASSRGQLTTDGYTF
cdr3_nt: TGTGCCAGCAGCCGGGGCCAACTAACAACAGATGGCTACACCTTC
d_call: -
clone_size: -
j_call: TRBJ1-2
v_call: TRBV25-1

cdr3_aa: CSVEDLSPGAFF
cdr3_nt: TGCAGCGTTGAAGATCTATCCCCGGGTGCTTTCTTT
d_call: -
clone_size: -
j_call: TRBJ1-1
v_call: TRBV29-1

cdr3_aa: CASSPGPSGVGQFF
cdr3_nt: TGTGCCAGCAGCCCCGGACCTAGCGGGGTAGGGCAGTTCTTC
d_call: TRBD2
clone_size: -
j_call: TRBJ2-1
v_call: TRBV7-3

cdr3_aa: CASRVGANTEAFF
cdr3_nt: TGTGCCAGCAGGGTCGGGGCGAACACTGAAGCTTTCTTT
d_call: -
clone_size: -
j_call: TRBJ1-1
v_call: TRBV7-3

cdr3_aa: CASSLIEGMNTEAFF
cdr3_nt: TGTGCCAGCAGCTTAATTGAGGGTATGAACACTGAAGCTTTCTTT
d_call: -
clone_size: -
j_call: TRBJ1-1
v_call: TRBV11-2

cdr3_aa: CAWSAGGQETQYF
cdr3_nt: TGTGCCTGGAGTGCAGGGGGCCAAGAGACCCAGTACTTC
d_call: TRBD1
clone_size: -
j_call: TRBJ2-5
v_call: TRBV30

cdr3_aa: CASSLGASGGLSYEQYF
cdr3_nt: TGCGCCAGCAGCTTGGGAGCTAGCGGGGGCCTCTCCTACGAGCAGTACTTC
d_call: TRBD2
clone_size: -
j_call: TRBJ2-7
v_call: TRBV5-1

cdr3_aa: CAISDRSRDFWYGYTF
cdr3_nt: TGTGCCATCAGTGACCGGAGCCGCGATTTCTGGTATGGCTACACCTTC
d_call: -
clone_size: -
j_call: TRBJ1-2
v_call: TRBV10-3

cdr3_aa: CAWKSIHGANVLTF
cdr3_nt: TGTGCCTGGAAAAGCATTCATGGGGCCAACGTCCTGACTTTC
d_call: -
clone_size: -
j_call: TRBJ2-6
v_call: TRBV30

cdr3_aa: CASSPNRENQPQHF
cdr3_nt: TGTGCCAGCTCACCTAACAGGGAGAATCAGCCCCAGCATTTT
d_call: -
clone_size: few
j_call: TRBJ1-5
v_call: TRBV18

cdr3_aa: CASSPQQSTDTQYF
cdr3_nt: TGTGCCAGCAGCCCTCAACAGAGCACAGATACGCAGTATTTT
d_call: -
clone_size: -
j_call: TRBJ2-3
v_call: TRBV7-2

cdr3_aa: CASSQDLHEKLFF
cdr3_nt: TGCGCCAGCAGCCAAGATTTGCATGAAAAACTGTTTTTT
d_call: -
clone_size: -
j_call: TRBJ1-4
v_call: TRBV4-3

cdr3_aa: CASSSSDTYGYTF
cdr3_nt: TGCGCCAGCAGCAGCAGTGATACCTATGGCTACACCTTC
d_call: -
clone_size: once
j_call: TRBJ1-2
v_call: TRBV5-1

cdr3_aa: CASSQDGTGNEKLFF
cdr3_nt: TGTGCCAGCAGCCAAGATGGCACCGGTAATGAAAAACTGTTTTTT
d_call: -
clone_size: -
j_call: TRBJ1-4
v_call: TRBV4-2

cdr3_aa: CASSQSGGQPQHF
cdr3_nt: TGTGCCAGCTCCCAGTCAGGGGGTCAGCCCCAGCATTTT
d_call: TRBD1
clone_size: few
j_call: TRBJ1-5
v_call: TRBV2

cdr3_aa: CASSLDGSNQPQHF
cdr3_nt: TGTGCCAGCAGCTTGGACGGGAGCAATCAGCCCCAGCATTTT
d_call: -
clone_size: -
j_call: TRBJ1-5
v_call: TRBV28

cdr3_aa: CASSRTGVGANVLTF
cdr3_nt: TGTGCCAGCAGCCGAACAGGGGTAGGGGCCAACGTCCTGACTTTC
d_call: TRBD1
clone_size: -
j_call: TRBJ2-6
v_call: TRBV9

cdr3_aa: CASSSGGSNQPQHF
cdr3_nt: TGTGCCAGCAGCTCAGGGGGGAGCAATCAGCCCCAGCATTTT
d_call: TRBD1
clone_size: -
j_call: TRBJ1-5
v_call: TRBV13

cdr3_aa: CASSAGVPGYQPQHF
cdr3_nt: TGTGCCAGCAGCGCAGGGGTTCCCGGCTATCAGCCCCAGCATTTT
d_call: -
clone_size: -
j_call: TRBJ1-5
v_call: TRBV7-2

cdr3_aa: CASSSSTGREKTFF
cdr3_nt: TGTGCCAGCAGTAGTTCGACAGGGAGAGAGAAAACTTTCTTT
d_call: TRBD1
clone_size: few
j_call: TRBJ1-1
v_call: TRBV6-5

cdr3_aa: CASSLSGRGNSPLHF
cdr3_nt: TGTGCCAGCAGCTTAAGCGGACGGGGTAATTCACCCCTCCACTTT
d_call: -
clone_size: few
j_call: TRBJ1-6
v_call: TRBV7-3

cdr3_aa: CASSDGGSGANVLTF
cdr3_nt: TGTGCCAGCAGTGACGGCGGCTCTGGGGCCAACGTCCTGACTTTC
d_call: -
clone_size: -
j_call: TRBJ2-6
v_call: TRBV6-4

cdr3_aa: CASSLSNNRGGYGYTF
cdr3_nt: TGTGCCAGCAGTTTATCGAATAACCGGGGGGGATATGGCTACACCTTC
d_call: -
clone_size: -
j_call: TRBJ1-2
v_call: TRBV27

cdr3_aa: CASILGGTLFSGNTIYF
cdr3_nt: TGTGCCAGCATCCTAGGGGGCACCTTGTTCTCTGGAAACACCATATATTTT
d_call: TRBD1
clone_size: -
j_call: TRBJ1-3
v_call: TRBV28

cdr3_aa: CASTIPGREEAFF
cdr3_nt: TGTGCCAGCACTATTCCAGGCCGAGAAGAAGCTTTCTTT
d_call: -
clone_size: -
j_call: TRBJ1-1
v_call: TRBV28

cdr3_aa: CASMRDSTDTQYF
cdr3_nt: TGTGCCAGCATGAGAGATAGCACAGATACGCAGTATTTT
d_call: -
clone_size: -
j_call: TRBJ2-3
v_call: TRBV2

cdr3_aa: CASFAGDSFKGHTF
cdr3_nt: TGTGCCAGTTTCGCCGGGGACAGCTTCAAAGGGCACACCTTC
d_call: TRBD1
clone_size: -
j_call: TRBJ1-2
v_call: TRBV19